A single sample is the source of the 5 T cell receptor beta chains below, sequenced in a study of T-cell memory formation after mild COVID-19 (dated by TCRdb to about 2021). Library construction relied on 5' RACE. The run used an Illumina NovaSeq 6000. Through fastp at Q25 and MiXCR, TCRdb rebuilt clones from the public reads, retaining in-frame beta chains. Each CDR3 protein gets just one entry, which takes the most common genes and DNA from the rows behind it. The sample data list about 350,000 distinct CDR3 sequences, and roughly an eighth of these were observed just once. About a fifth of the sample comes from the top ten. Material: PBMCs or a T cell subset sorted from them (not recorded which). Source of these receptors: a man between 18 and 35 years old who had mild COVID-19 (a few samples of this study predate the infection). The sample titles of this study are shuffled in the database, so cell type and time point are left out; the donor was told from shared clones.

For the CDR3, the DNA is TGTGCCACCAGCACCTCAGGGGGAAGGGAACAGCCCCAGCATTTT. Protein: CATSTSGGREQPQHF. The chain combines TRBV15 with TRBJ1-5; 7 positions agree with TRBD1. The CDR3 totals 15 residues. V lost 4 bases and J lost 7; bases outside the gene matches: 10. In germline, CDR1 is LNHNV, CDR2 YYDKDF (reference sequence).

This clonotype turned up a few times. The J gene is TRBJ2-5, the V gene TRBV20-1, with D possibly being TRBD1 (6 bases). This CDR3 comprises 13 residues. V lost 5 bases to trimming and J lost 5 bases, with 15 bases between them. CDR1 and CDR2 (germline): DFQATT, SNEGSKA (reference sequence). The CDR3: CSAGQRVGETQYF. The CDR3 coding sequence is TGCAGTGCTGGACAGAGGGTAGGGGAGACCCAGTACTTC.

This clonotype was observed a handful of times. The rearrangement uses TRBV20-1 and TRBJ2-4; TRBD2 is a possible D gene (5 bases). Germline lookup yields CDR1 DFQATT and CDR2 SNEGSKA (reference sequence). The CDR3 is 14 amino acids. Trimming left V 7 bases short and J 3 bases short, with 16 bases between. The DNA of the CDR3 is TGCAGTGGCTTCGGGTCGGCGGGCAAAAACATTCAGTACTTC. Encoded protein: CSGFGSAGKNIQYF.

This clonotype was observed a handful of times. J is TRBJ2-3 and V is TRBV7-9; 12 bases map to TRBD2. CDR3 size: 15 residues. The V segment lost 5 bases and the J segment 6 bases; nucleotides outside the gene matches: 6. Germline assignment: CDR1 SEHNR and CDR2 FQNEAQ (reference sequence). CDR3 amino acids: CASSTGLAGVDTQYF. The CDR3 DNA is TGTGCCAGCAGCACGGGACTAGCGGGCGTGGATACGCAGTATTTT. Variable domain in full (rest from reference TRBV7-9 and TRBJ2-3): DTGVSQNPRHKITKRGQNVTFRCDPISEHNRLYWYRQTLGQGPEFLTYFQNEAQLEKSRLLSDRFSAERPKGSFSTLEIQRTEQGDSAMYLCASSTGLAGVDTQYFGPGTRLTVL.

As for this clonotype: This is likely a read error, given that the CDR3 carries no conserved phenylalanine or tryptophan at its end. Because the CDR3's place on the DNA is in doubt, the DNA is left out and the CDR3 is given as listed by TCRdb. CDR3 sequence: CASSGISGGACN. V usage is TRBV9 and J usage is TRBJ2-3; TRBD2, as called in the table, went unchecked against the DNA. The CDR3 has 12 residues if both end residues are counted. Germline loops: CDR1 SGDLS, CDR2 YYNGEE.